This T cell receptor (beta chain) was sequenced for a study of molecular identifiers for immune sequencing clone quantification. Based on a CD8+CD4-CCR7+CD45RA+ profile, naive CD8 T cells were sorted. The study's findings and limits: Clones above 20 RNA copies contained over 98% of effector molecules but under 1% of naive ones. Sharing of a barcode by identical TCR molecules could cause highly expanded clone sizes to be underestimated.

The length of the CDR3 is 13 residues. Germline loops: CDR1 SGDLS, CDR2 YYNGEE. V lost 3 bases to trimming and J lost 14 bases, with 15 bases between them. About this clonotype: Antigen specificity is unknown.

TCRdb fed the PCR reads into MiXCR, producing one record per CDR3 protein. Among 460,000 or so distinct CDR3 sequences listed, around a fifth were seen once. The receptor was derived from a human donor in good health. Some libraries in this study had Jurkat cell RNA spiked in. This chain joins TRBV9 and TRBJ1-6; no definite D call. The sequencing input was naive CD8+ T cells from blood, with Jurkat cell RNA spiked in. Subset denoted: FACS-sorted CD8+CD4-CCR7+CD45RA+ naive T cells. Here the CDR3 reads CASSADTHPSLHF. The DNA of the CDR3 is TGTGCCAGCAGCGCCGACACCCACCCGTCCCTCCACTTT.